Shown below are 24 T cell receptor beta chains from a single sample sequenced in a study of response to subunit inactivated influenza vaccine. TCRdb itself ran the RT-PCR reads through MiXCR, one entry per CDR3 protein. The sample includes almost 250,000 distinct CDR3 sequences, about 12% of them seen just once. Material: non-naive T cells sorted from PBMCs, obtained less than 15 days before vaccination. All receptors derive from a man aged 50 to 59 who received an inactivated influenza vaccine.

The chain recombines TRBV19 with TRBJ1-1; 7 positions agree with TRBD1. The J segment lost 2 bases and the V segment lost 7 bases, leaving 13 bases of the junction unmatched. This CDR3 region has 16 residues. Germline-derived CDR1 and CDR2 are LNHDA and SQIVND (reference sequence). For the CDR3, the DNA is TGTGCCAGTAATAAGGGGGCAGCGGGCGCTAACACTGAAGCTTTCTTT. Protein sequence: CASNKGAAGANTEAFF.

The chain uses TRBV2 and TRBJ1-1, with 12 nucleotides matching TRBD1. Trimming removed 7 bases from V and 5 bases from J; junction bases left unmatched: 8. This CDR3 region has 15 residues. Germline lookup yields CDR1 SNHLY and CDR2 FYNNEI. This CDR3 reads CASTGQGAPGTEAFF. The CDR3 region has the DNA TGTGCCAGCACGGGACAGGGGGCGCCGGGAACTGAAGCTTTCTTT.

The chain links TRBV10-3 to TRBJ2-6; 8 bases line up with TRBD1. The CDR3 length is 15 residues. V gave up 10 bases and J gave up 4 bases; unmatched junction bases: 9. The germline V gene has CDR1 ENHRY and CDR2 SYGVKD. As DNA, the CDR3 is TGTGCCACGGGAGACAGGGGCTCAGGGGCCAACGTCCTGACTTTC. Amino acids: CATGDRGSGANVLTF.

A note on this clonotype: With a much larger clone just one base away, this may be a read error. The V gene is TRBV12-3 or TRBV12-4, the J gene TRBJ2-7; D ambiguous. There are 13 residues in the CDR3. The CDR3 nucleotides are TGTACCAGCAGTTTATCGCGTGACTACGAGCAGTACTTC. This codes for CTSSLSRDYEQYF.

This clonotype was detected ten times or more. V is TRBV6-2 or TRBV6-3 and J is TRBJ2-2; TRBD2 agrees at 10 bases. V trimming: 2 bases; J trimming: 5 bases; junction bases outside the gene matches: 11. CDR3 length: 18 residues. The germline V gene has CDR1 MNHEY and CDR2 SVGEGT. The CDR3 DNA is TGTGCCAGCAGTTACGGTCTGTCTAGCGGGAGAAATACCGGGGAGCTGTTTTTT. Its translation is CASSYGLSSGRNTGELFF.

This chain joins TRBV6-2 or TRBV6-3 and TRBJ1-2; D gene uncertain. The CDR3 is 16 amino acids. Germline-derived CDR1 and CDR2 are MNHEY and SVGEGT. Trimming stripped 0 bases from V and 1 base from J, with 12 bases between. The chain's CDR3 is CASSYSRPDHNYGYTF. Here the CDR3 DNA reads TGTGCCAGCAGTTACTCGCGACCGGACCATAACTATGGCTACACCTTC.

This clonotype showed up just a few times. The CDR3 region is CASCPTVTYEQYF. CDR3 sequence (DNA): TGTGCCAGTTGCCCGACAGTAACCTACGAGCAGTACTTC. The J gene is TRBJ2-7, the V gene TRBV12-3 or TRBV12-4; perhaps TRBD1 as D (5 bases). Trimming pared 9 bases from V and 2 bases from J, leaving 14 bases between. CDR3 length: 13 amino acids.

This clonotype came up many times. J is TRBJ2-3 and V is TRBV18; 9 nucleotides align to TRBD2. V was clipped by 6 bases and J by 0 bases; unmatched bases: 7. Germline CDR1 and CDR2: KGHSH and LQKENI. The length of the CDR3 is 16 residues. CDR3 in amino acids: CASSATSGRSTDTQYF. The CDR3 region has the DNA TGTGCCAGCTCGGCAACTAGCGGGCGGAGCACAGATACGCAGTATTTT.

This clonotype has only a few counts. V and J are TRBV19 and TRBJ2-4; no clear D gene. V lost 3 bases and J 9 bases, leaving 21 bases between the germline ends. Germline-derived CDR1 and CDR2 are LNHDA and SQIVND (reference sequence). CDR3 length: 16 residues. The CDR3 DNA reads TGTGCCAGTAGTATGGTAGGTGAGAGGATGTTCAGCATTCAGTACTTC. Protein sequence: CASSMVGERMFSIQYF.

This clonotype was seen only a few times. This sequence joins TRBV7-8 and TRBJ2-1, with 7 positions matching TRBD2. Per germline, CDR1 SGHVS and CDR2 FQNEAQ. J lost 12 bases, V lost 1 base, and 6 bases had no gene match. The CDR3 totals 13 residues. CDR3: CASSLGRERTQFF. The CDR3 coding sequence is TGTGCCAGCAGCTTAGGGCGGGAGAGGACGCAGTTCTTC.

Concerning this clonotype: A much larger clone differs from this one at a single base, so this may be a read error. The V gene is TRBV28, the J gene TRBJ2-2, with D maybe TRBD2 (6 bases). Germline-derived CDR1 and CDR2 are MDHEN and SYDVKM. The CDR3 consists of 17 residues. The CDR3 region is CAGRQGGYIGLTGELFF. The CDR3, as DNA: TGTGCCGGCAGGCAGGGAGGTTATATCGGATTGACCGGGGAGCTGTTTTTT.

This chain links TRBV29-1 with TRBJ2-7, with D possibly TRBD1 on 5 matching bases. Germline lookup yields CDR1 SQVTM and CDR2 ANQGSEA. The CDR3 spans 13 residues. Trimming cost V 3 bases and J 4 bases, with 13 bases left between them. CDR3 region: CSVEAGKDYEQYF. As DNA, the CDR3 is TGCAGCGTTGAGGCAGGGAAAGATTACGAGCAGTACTTC.

This clonotype has more than one count but fewer than ten. The chain links TRBV29-1 to TRBJ2-7, with a possible D match to TRBD2 (5 bases). Trimming took 4 bases from V and 0 from J, leaving 13 bases between them. CDR3 size: 14 residues. Germline CDR1 SQVTM, CDR2 ANQGSEA. CDR3 loop: CSVVGELFSYEQYF. The CDR3 DNA follows: TGCAGCGTTGTCGGGGAACTTTTCTCCTACGAGCAGTACTTC.

This clonotype was seen ten or more times. Written as DNA, the CDR3 is TGTGCCATCGGCGGGGACTCCTACGAGCAGTACTTC. It translates to CAIGGDSYEQYF. The V gene is TRBV10-3, the J gene TRBJ2-7, with D possibly TRBD2 on 6 matching bases. CDR1 is ENHRY and CDR2 is SYGVKD in the germline V gene. The CDR3 is 12 residues long. Between the trimmed V and J ends, which lost 8 bases and 0 bases, there was a span of 8 bases.

This clonotype has only one observation. The V call is TRBV3-1, the J call TRBJ2-3, with TRBD2 matching 9 bases. The length of the CDR3 is 12 residues. The germline CDR1 and CDR2 sequences are LGHDT and YNNKEL (reference sequence). The J segment lost 1 base and the V segment lost 10 bases, leaving 0 bases of the junction unmatched. This CDR3 is CATSGGTDTQYF. The CDR3 bases are TGTGCCACTAGCGGGGGCACAGATACGCAGTATTTT.

This clonotype was observed a few times. V gene TRBV2 combines with J gene TRBJ2-7, with 12 bases lining up with TRBD2. Germline CDR1 SNHLY, CDR2 FYNNEI. Trimming cost V 5 bases and J 3 bases; bases outside gene matches: 2. The CDR3 covers 14 residues. The DNA of the CDR3 is TGTGCCAGCAGTCAACTAGCGGGGGGCTACGAGCAGTACTTC. Residues: CASSQLAGGYEQYF.

This clonotype was found a few times. The CDR3 DNA is TGTGCCAGCAGCTTGGGACTAGCGGAGAACACCGGGGAGCTGTTTTTT. Amino acid sequence: CASSLGLAENTGELFF. The chain couples TRBV5-6 to TRBJ2-2, with 9 positions matching TRBD2. The length of the CDR3 is 16 residues. The germline V gene has CDR1 SGHDT and CDR2 YYEEEE. Trimming took 0 bases from V and 1 from J; bases not matched to a gene: 1.

This clonotype was counted ten times or more. The chain has TRBV5-1 and TRBJ2-7, with TRBD1 matching over 9 bases. V gave up 3 bases and J gave up 6 bases; unmatched junction bases: 7. CDR3 length: 14 amino acids. CDR1 is SGHRS and CDR2 is YFSETQ in the germline V gene. This CDR3 reads CASSSTDRGGEQYF. The DNA of the CDR3 is TGCGCCAGCAGCTCAACGGACAGGGGCGGCGAGCAGTACTTC.

This sequence joins TRBV15 and TRBJ2-7, with 13 bases fitting TRBD2. Looked up from germline, CDR1 is LNHNV and CDR2 is YYDKDF (reference sequence). The CDR3 covers 16 residues. Unmatched junction bases numbered 7, after V lost 5 bases and J lost 3 bases. The CDR3 region is CATSGTSGNFGYEQYF. The CDR3 DNA follows: TGTGCCACCAGCGGGACTAGCGGGAACTTCGGCTACGAGCAGTACTTC.

The CDR3 bases are TGTGCCAGCAGCCCTGGGACTAGAGGTGAGCAGTTCTTC. Its protein is CASSPGTRGEQFF. The rearrangement uses TRBV3-1 and TRBJ2-1; TRBD2 agrees at 8 bases. The germline CDR1 and CDR2 sequences are LGHDT and YNNKEL (reference sequence). CDR3 length equals 13 residues. V dropped 4 bases and J dropped 9; count of bases not matched to a gene: 5.

CDR3 protein: CASSLPGGTEAFF. CDR3 in DNA: TGCGCCAGCAGCCTACCCGGGGGGACTGAAGCTTTCTTT. The rearrangement uses TRBV5-1 and TRBJ1-1; D possibly corresponds to TRBD1 (5 bases). CDR3 length equals 13 residues. V was cut by 4 bases and J by 5 bases, with 12 bases left in between. The germline CDR1 and CDR2 sequences are SGHRS and YFSETQ.

At least ten counts were recorded for this clonotype. The CDR3 reads CASSYRPGQGGQTQYF. The CDR3 nucleotides read TGTGCCAGCAGTTATCGCCCGGGACAGGGAGGCCAGACCCAGTACTTC. The chain couples TRBV6-5 to TRBJ2-5; 9 bases agree with TRBD1. The CDR3 length is 16 residues. Germline V gene data show CDR1 as MNHEY and CDR2 as SVGAGI. J gave up 6 bases and V 3 bases, and 11 bases lay outside the gene matches.

V usage is TRBV2 and J usage is TRBJ1-4; 7 nucleotides match TRBD1. The J segment lost 0 bases and the V segment lost 0 bases, leaving 4 bases of the junction unmatched. Germline CDR1 reads SNHLY; CDR2 reads FYNNEI. The CDR3 totals 17 residues. CDR3 protein: CASSEAETGPTNEKLFF. The CDR3 DNA sequence: TGTGCCAGCAGTGAAGCGGAGACAGGGCCAACTAATGAAAAACTGTTTTTT.

This clonotype came up many times. V usage is TRBV6-2 or TRBV6-3 and J usage is TRBJ2-2, with 10 bases lining up with TRBD1. Germline trimming cut 6 bases from V and 3 bases from J; bases unmatched to any gene: 4. Germline V gives CDR1 MNHEY, CDR2 SVGEGT. The CDR3 has 15 amino acids. The CDR3 nucleotides are TGTGCCAGCAGGGCGACAGGGGGCCACACCGGGGAGCTGTTTTTT. Translating gives CASRATGGHTGELFF.